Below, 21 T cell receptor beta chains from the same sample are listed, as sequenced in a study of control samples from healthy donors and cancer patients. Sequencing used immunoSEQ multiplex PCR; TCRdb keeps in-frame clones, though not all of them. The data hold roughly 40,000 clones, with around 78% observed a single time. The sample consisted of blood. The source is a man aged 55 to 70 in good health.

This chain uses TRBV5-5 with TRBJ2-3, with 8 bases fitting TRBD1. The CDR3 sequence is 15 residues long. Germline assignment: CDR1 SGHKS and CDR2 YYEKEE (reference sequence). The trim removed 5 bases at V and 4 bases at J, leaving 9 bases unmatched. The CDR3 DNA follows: TGTGCCAGCAGGCGGCCGACAGGGGAAGCAGATACGCAGTATTTT. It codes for CASRRPTGEADTQYF.

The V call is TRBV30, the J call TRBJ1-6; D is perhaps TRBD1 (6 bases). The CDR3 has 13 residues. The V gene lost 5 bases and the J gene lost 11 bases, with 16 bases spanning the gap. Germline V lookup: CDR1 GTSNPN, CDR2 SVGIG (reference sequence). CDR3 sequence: CAWLGQPGAPLHF. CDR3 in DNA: TGTGCCTGGCTTGGACAGCCTGGGGCACCCCTCCACTTT.

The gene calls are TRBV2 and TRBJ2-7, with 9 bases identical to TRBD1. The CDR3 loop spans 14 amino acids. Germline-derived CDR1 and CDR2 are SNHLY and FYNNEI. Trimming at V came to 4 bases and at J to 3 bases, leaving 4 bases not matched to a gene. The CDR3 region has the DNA TGTGCCAGCAGTGCCCAGGGACAGGGCTACGAGCAGTACTTC. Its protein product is CASSAQGQGYEQYF.

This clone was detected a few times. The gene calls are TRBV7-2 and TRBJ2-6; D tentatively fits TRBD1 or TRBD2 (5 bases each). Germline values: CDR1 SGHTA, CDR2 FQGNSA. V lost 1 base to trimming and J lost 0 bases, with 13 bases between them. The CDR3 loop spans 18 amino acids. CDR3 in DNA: TGTGCCAGCAGCTTAGGAGGGGCAGGGAACTCTGGGGCCAACGTCCTGACTTTC. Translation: CASSLGGAGNSGANVLTF.

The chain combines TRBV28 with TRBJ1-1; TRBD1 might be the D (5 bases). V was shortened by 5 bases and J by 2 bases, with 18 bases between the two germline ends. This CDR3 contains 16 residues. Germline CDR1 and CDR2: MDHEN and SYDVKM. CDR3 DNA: TGTGCCAGCAGTCCTAGATGGGGGGGGTTTAACACTGAAGCTTTCTTT. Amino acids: CASSPRWGGFNTEAFF.

For the CDR3, the DNA is TGCAGCGTCCGGACTAGCGGGAGAGGGGATACGCAGTATTTT. Protein sequence: CSVRTSGRGDTQYF. The chain links TRBV29-1 to TRBJ2-3, with 13 bases aligning to TRBD2. Trimming took 6 bases from V and 6 from J; bases not matched to a gene: 6. Germline CDR1 is SQVTM and CDR2 is ANQGSEA. This CDR3 is 14 amino acids long.

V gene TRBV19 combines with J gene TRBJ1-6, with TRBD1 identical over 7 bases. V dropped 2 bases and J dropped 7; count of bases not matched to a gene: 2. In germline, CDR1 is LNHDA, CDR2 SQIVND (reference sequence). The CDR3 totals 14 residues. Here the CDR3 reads CASSIPGGNSPLHF. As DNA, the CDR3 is TGTGCCAGTAGTATACCAGGGGGAAATTCACCCCTCCACTTT.

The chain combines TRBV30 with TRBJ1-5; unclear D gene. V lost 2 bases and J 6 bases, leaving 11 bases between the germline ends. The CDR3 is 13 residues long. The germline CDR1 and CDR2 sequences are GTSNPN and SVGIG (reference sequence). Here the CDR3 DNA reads TGTGCCTGGAGTTCACTCGACTCTCAGCCCCAGCATTTT. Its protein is CAWSSLDSQPQHF. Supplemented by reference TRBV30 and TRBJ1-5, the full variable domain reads SQTIHQWPATLVQPVGSPLSLECTVEGTSNPNLYWYRQAAGRGLQLLFYSVGIGQISSEVPQNLSASRPQDRQFILSSKKLLLSDSGFYLCAWSSLDSQPQHFGDGTRLSIL.

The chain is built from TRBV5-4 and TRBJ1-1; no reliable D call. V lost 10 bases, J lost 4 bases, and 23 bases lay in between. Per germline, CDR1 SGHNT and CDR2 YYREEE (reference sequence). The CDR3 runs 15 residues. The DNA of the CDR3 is TGTGCCTCCCATGGAGGAGGGAGGTTAGTCACTGAAGCTTTCTTT. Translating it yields CASHGGGRLVTEAFF.

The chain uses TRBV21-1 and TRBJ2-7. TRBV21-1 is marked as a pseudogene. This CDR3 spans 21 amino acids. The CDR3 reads CATPDGGTATNSAWNTYEQYF. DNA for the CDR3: TGTGCCACCCCTGACGGCGGTACAGCCACAAATTCGGCGTGGAATACCTACGAGCAGTACTTC.

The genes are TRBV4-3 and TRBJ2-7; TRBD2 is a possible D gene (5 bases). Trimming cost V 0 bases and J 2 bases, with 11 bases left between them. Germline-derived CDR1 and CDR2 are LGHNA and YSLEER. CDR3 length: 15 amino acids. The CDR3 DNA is TGCGCCAGCAGCCAAGATCACGGGGTGACCTACGAGCAGTACTTC. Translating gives CASSQDHGVTYEQYF.

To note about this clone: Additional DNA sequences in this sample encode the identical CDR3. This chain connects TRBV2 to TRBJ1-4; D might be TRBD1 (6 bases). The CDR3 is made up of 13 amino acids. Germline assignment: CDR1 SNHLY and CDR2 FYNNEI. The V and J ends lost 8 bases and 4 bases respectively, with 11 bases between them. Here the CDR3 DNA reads TGTGCCAGCGGAGGACAGAGTAATGAAAAACTGTTTTTT. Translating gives CASGGQSNEKLFF.

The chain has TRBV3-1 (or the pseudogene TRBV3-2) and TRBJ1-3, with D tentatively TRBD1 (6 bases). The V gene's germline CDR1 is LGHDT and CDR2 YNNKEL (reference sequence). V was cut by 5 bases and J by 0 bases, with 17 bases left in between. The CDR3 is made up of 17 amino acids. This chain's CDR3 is CASSSYRQALSGNTIYF. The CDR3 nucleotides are TGTGCCAGCAGCTCCTACCGACAGGCCCTCTCTGGAAACACCATATATTTT.

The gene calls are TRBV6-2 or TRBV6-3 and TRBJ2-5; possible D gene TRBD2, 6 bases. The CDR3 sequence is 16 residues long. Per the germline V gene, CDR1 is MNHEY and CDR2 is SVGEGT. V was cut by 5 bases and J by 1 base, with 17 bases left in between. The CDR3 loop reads CASSPKWGRPQETQYF. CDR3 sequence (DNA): TGTGCCAGCAGTCCCAAATGGGGGAGGCCCCAAGAGACCCAGTACTTC.

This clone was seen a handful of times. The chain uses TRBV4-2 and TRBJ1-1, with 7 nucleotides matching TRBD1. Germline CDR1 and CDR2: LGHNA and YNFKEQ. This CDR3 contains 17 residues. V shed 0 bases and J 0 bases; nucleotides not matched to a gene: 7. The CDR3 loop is CASSQDLWTGMNTEAFF. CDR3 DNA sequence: TGTGCCAGCAGCCAAGATCTTTGGACAGGCATGAACACTGAAGCTTTCTTT.

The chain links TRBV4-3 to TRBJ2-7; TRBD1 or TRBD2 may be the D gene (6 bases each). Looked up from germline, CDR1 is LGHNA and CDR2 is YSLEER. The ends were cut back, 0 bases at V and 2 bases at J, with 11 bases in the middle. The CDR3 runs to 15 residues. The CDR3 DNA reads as TGCGCCAGCAGCCAAGAGAGGGGGGCCACCTACGAGCAGTACTTC. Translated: CASSQERGATYEQYF.

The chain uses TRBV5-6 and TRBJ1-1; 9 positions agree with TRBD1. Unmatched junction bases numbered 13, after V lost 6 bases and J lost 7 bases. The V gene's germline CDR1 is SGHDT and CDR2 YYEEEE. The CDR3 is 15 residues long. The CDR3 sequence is CASNKPGQGMGEAFF. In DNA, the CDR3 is TGTGCCAGCAACAAGCCGGGACAGGGAATGGGTGAAGCTTTCTTT.

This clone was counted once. This CDR3 reads CASSPLGDGYTEAFF. CDR3 nucleotides: TGTGCCAGCAGCCCCCTAGGAGACGGTTACACTGAAGCTTTCTTT. This chain joins TRBV4-2 and TRBJ1-1; D is ambiguous. Trimming took 4 bases from V and 3 from J, leaving 15 bases between them. The CDR3 has 15 residues. The germline gives CDR1 LGHNA, CDR2 YNFKEQ.

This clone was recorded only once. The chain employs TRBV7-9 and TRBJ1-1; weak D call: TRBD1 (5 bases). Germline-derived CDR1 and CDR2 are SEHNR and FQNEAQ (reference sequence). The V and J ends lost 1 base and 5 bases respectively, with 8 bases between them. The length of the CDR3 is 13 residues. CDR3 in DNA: TGTGCCAGCAGCTTAGTGGGGCTTACTGAAGCTTTCTTT. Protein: CASSLVGLTEAFF.

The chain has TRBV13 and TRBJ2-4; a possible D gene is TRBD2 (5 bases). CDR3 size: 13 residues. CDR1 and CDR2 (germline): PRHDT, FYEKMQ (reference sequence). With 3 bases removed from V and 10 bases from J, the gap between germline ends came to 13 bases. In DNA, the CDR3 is TGTGCCAGCAGCTTGGCAACTCGGGGAATTCAGTACTTC. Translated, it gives CASSLATRGIQYF.

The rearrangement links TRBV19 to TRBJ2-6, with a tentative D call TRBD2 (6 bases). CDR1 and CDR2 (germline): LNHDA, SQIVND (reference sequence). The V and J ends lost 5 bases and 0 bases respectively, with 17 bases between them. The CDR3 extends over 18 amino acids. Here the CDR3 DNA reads TGTGCCAGTAGTCGCGACATGGGAGGACTCTCTGGGGCCAACGTCCTGACTTTC. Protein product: CASSRDMGGLSGANVLTF.